This T cell receptor (beta chain) was sequenced in a study of PD-1 blockade in classical Hodgkin lymphoma. Study overall: Administration of nivolumab to patients was at 3 mg/kg intravenously every 2 weeks. General observations from the study: Those achieving complete response showed baseline diversity like newly diagnosed patients. Patients starting nivolumab less than 1 year after ASCT had lower diversity and were excluded from later analyses.

The repertoire was sequenced with immunoSEQ multiplex PCR; TCRdb's copy has only in-frame clones and lacks some. This table holds 90,000 to 100,000 clones, roughly 92% found once. There was relapse after autologous stem cell transplantation in every patient, and there was variation in brentuximab vedotin exposure. As to this clone: Its antigen is still unknown. One end of the junction does not line up with germline, which may come from a read error.

Germline CDR1 reads SGHVS; CDR2 reads FQNEAQ. The CDR3 sequence is 16 residues long. The chain carries TRBV7-8 and TRBJ2-5; a weak D match, TRBD2 (6 bases). Sequencing used peripheral blood mononuclear cells (PBMCs), obtained at baseline. The source of this sequence is a human donor with classical Hodgkin lymphoma. The CDR3 nucleotides are TGTGCCAGCAGCTTAGAAGGTCGGGGGACCCAAGGGACCCAGTACTTC. This translates into CASSLEGRGTQGTQYF.